This is a list of T cell receptor beta chains from one sample in a study of blood T cell repertoires in COVID-19. Method: immunoSEQ multiplex PCR; TCRdb's copy keeps in-frame clones and lacks some. Seen here are about 220,000 clones, roughly four fifths observed once, and the top ten hold less than 4%. Input material: PBMCs or T cells enriched from blood (not recorded which). The receptor set was obtained from a woman in her thirties or forties who had been exposed to COVID-19. The CDR3 runs from the conserved cysteine through the conserved F or W. D genes are given only for firm matches. Expanded clones get a size class; other rows say once, few or many, or leave the size out.

j_gene: TRBJ2-7; d_gene: TRBD1; abundance: NA; len: 14; v_gene: TRBV2; CDR3nt: TGTGCCAGCACCACGACAGGGGGATTCTACGAGCAGTACTTC; CDR3aa: CASTTTGGFYEQYF
j_gene: TRBJ2-6; d_gene: TRBD1; abundance: NA; len: 16; v_gene: TRBV6-2/TRBV6-3; CDR3nt: TGTGCCAGCAGCCCACAGGGGGCCTCTGGGGCCAACGTCCTGACTTTC; CDR3aa: CASSPQGASGANVLTF
j_gene: TRBJ1-1; d_gene: TRBD1; abundance: NA; len: 18; v_gene: TRBV5-8; CDR3nt: TGTGCCAGCAGCTTGGGTTCCGGGACAGGGGGCATGTACACTGAAGCTTTCTTT; CDR3aa: CASSLGSGTGGMYTEAFF
j_gene: TRBJ1-3; d_gene: NA; abundance: NA; len: 11; v_gene: TRBV30; CDR3nt: TGTGCCTGGAGTATCGGCGCCCGGGTGTATTTT; CDR3aa: CAWSIGARVYF
j_gene: TRBJ1-2; d_gene: TRBD1; abundance: NA; len: 16; v_gene: TRBV4-2; CDR3nt: TGTGCCAGCAGCCAACCGACAGGGCCTCGGGGCTATGGCTACACCTTC; CDR3aa: CASSQPTGPRGYGYTF
j_gene: TRBJ1-1; d_gene: NA; abundance: once; len: 15; v_gene: TRBV25-1; CDR3nt: TGTGCCAGCAGAGGGGTTCCGGCTACGAACACTGAAGCTTTCTTT; CDR3aa: CASRGVPATNTEAFF
j_gene: TRBJ1-2; d_gene: TRBD1; abundance: NA; len: 14; v_gene: TRBV25-1; CDR3nt: TGTGCCAGCCGGACAGGGTCCGAAATGAATGGCTACACCTTC; CDR3aa: CASRTGSEMNGYTF
j_gene: TRBJ2-5; d_gene: NA; abundance: NA; len: 13; v_gene: TRBV4-3; CDR3nt: TGCGCCAGCAGCCAGCTAGAGAAAGAGACCCAGTACTTC; CDR3aa: CASSQLEKETQYF
j_gene: TRBJ1-1; d_gene: NA; abundance: NA; len: 12; v_gene: TRBV6-5; CDR3nt: TGTGCCAGCACCCGAGGGGGGGGTGAAGCTTTCTTT; CDR3aa: CASTRGGGEAFF
j_gene: TRBJ2-7; d_gene: NA; abundance: NA; len: 11; v_gene: TRBV5-1; CDR3nt: TGCGCCAGCAGTCGGGGGTACGAGCAGTACTTC; CDR3aa: CASSRGYEQYF
j_gene: TRBJ1-6; d_gene: NA; abundance: NA; len: 17; v_gene: TRBV19; CDR3nt: TGTGCCAGTAGTATGGAGTTGGGACAAGGTGTTAATTCACCCCTCCACTTT; CDR3aa: CASSMELGQGVNSPLHF
j_gene: TRBJ1-1; d_gene: TRBD1; abundance: NA; len: 14; v_gene: TRBV5-6; CDR3nt: TGTGCCAGCCACGGGACAGGGACGAACACTGAAGCTTTCTTT; CDR3aa: CASHGTGTNTEAFF
j_gene: TRBJ1-3; d_gene: TRBD1; abundance: few; len: 15; v_gene: TRBV9; CDR3nt: TGTGCCAGCAGCGTAGGGGGGACAGCTGGAAACACCATATATTTT; CDR3aa: CASSVGGTAGNTIYF
j_gene: TRBJ1-2; d_gene: NA; abundance: NA; len: 14; v_gene: TRBV11-2; CDR3nt: TGTGCCAGCAGCCACGGTGGGGCGGACTATGGCTACACCTTC; CDR3aa: CASSHGGADYGYTF
j_gene: TRBJ2-3; d_gene: NA; abundance: few; len: 13; v_gene: TRBV7-7; CDR3nt: TGTGCTAGCAGCTTAGCCGCGGGAAATACGCAGTATTTT; CDR3aa: CASSLAAGNTQYF
j_gene: TRBJ1-1; d_gene: NA; abundance: few; len: 16; v_gene: TRBV7-8; CDR3nt: TGTGCCAGCAGCTTGGTAGGCTTTCAGGGGAACACTGAAGCTTTCTTT; CDR3aa: CASSLVGFQGNTEAFF
j_gene: TRBJ2-3; d_gene: NA; abundance: once; len: 14; v_gene: TRBV28; CDR3nt: TGTGCCAGCAAATCAGGGCAAAACACAGATACGCAGTATTTT; CDR3aa: CASKSGQNTDTQYF
j_gene: TRBJ2-5; d_gene: TRBD2; abundance: NA; len: 15; v_gene: TRBV7-2; CDR3nt: TGTGCCAGCAGCCTGGGACTAGCGGGTCAAGAGACCCAGTACTTC; CDR3aa: CASSLGLAGQETQYF
j_gene: TRBJ1-1; d_gene: TRBD1; abundance: NA; len: 11; v_gene: TRBV29-1; CDR3nt: TGCAGCGTTGACAGGGGGAATGAAGCTTTCTTT; CDR3aa: CSVDRGNEAFF
j_gene: TRBJ2-4; d_gene: NA; abundance: NA; len: 15; v_gene: TRBV6-5; CDR3nt: TGTGCCAGCGGCCAAGGGGGGGGATGGGAAAACATTCAGTACTTC; CDR3aa: CASGQGGGWENIQYF
j_gene: TRBJ1-3; d_gene: NA; abundance: NA; len: 19; v_gene: TRBV27; CDR3nt: TGTGCCAGCAGCCTAGGTTCAGCAGGCCCGGGGGAGAGTGGAAACACCATATATTTT; CDR3aa: CASSLGSAGPGESGNTIYF
j_gene: TRBJ2-5; d_gene: TRBD1; abundance: NA; len: 16; v_gene: TRBV5-4; CDR3nt: TGTGCCAGCAGCTCGACATGGGACAGGCCACAAGAGACCCAGTACTTC; CDR3aa: CASSSTWDRPQETQYF
j_gene: TRBJ2-7; d_gene: NA; abundance: NA; len: 14; v_gene: TRBV6-5; CDR3nt: TGTGCCAGCAGCGGGTACGTCAGCTCCTACGAGCAGTACTTC; CDR3aa: CASSGYVSSYEQYF